This passage covers 17 T cell receptor beta chains from one sample sequenced in a study of OX40 agonist ivuxolimab in advanced cancers. The data were produced by immunoSEQ multiplex PCR, yet TCRdb's version contains in-frame clones alone and is incomplete. The table includes 70,000 or so clones, about three quarters detected once. Sequenced material: CD4+ or CD8+ T cells sorted from blood, taken in a trial of the OX40 agonist ivuxolimab. The receptors originated from an adult with an advanced solid tumor such as melanoma, head and neck, liver or kidney cancer.

The J gene is TRBJ2-5, the V gene TRBV5-4, with 7 bases that match TRBD1. Germline CDR1 is SGHNT and CDR2 is YYREEE (reference sequence). The CDR3 runs to 14 residues. V shed 0 bases and J 5 bases; nucleotides not matched to a gene: 4. The CDR3: CASSLEGGAETQYF. The CDR3 DNA reads as TGTGCCAGCAGCTTGGAAGGGGGCGCGGAGACCCAGTACTTC. Using reference TRBV5-4 and TRBJ2-5 for the parts outside the CDR3, the full variable domain is ETGVTQSPTHLIKTRGQQVTLRCSSQSGHNTVSWYQQALGQGPQFIFQYYREEENGRGNFPPRFSGLQFPNYSSELNVNALELDDSALYLCASSLEGGAETQYFGPGTRLLVL.

The chain has TRBV7-6 and TRBJ2-5; D call uncertain. This CDR3 spans 16 amino acids. Trimming cost V 6 bases and J 0 bases, with 17 bases left between them. The V gene's germline CDR1 is SGHVS and CDR2 FNYEAQ. CDR3 residues: CASRPGESLYQETQYF. The CDR3 DNA follows: TGTGCCAGCAGACCAGGCGAGAGTTTGTACCAAGAGACCCAGTACTTC. The whole variable domain, filled in from reference TRBV7-6 and TRBJ2-5, reads GAGVSQSPRYKVTKRGQDVALRCDPISGHVSLYWYRQALGQGPEFLTYFNYEAQQDKSGLPNDRFSAERPEGSISTLTIQRTEQRDSAMYRCASRPGESLYQETQYFGPGTRLLVL.

The J gene is TRBJ2-3, the V gene TRBV2; 7 bases are shared with TRBD1. This CDR3 is built from 14 residues. Germline lookup yields CDR1 SNHLY and CDR2 FYNNEI. J was trimmed by 3 bases and V by 5 bases; bases with no gene match: 5. CDR3 sequence reads: CASSQTGMTDTQYF. CDR3 nucleotides: TGTGCCAGCAGTCAGACAGGGATGACAGATACGCAGTATTTT.

In this sample, this clone turned up a few times. Other DNA sequences in the sample encode the same CDR3. The rearrangement uses TRBV28 and TRBJ1-1; weak D call: TRBD1 (6 bases). Germline lookup yields CDR1 MDHEN and CDR2 SYDVKM. The length of the CDR3 is 14 residues. V shed 4 bases and J shed 0 bases, with 9 bases lying between them. This CDR3 reads CASSSTGLNTEAFF. The CDR3 DNA follows: TGTGCCAGCAGTTCGACAGGTTTGAACACTGAAGCTTTCTTT.

This clone appeared a few times. The chain links TRBV13 to TRBJ1-2, with D perhaps matching TRBD1 (6 bases). Germline V CDR1 and CDR2: PRHDT, FYEKMQ (reference sequence). The CDR3 is made up of 14 amino acids. The V and J ends lost 3 bases and 8 bases respectively, with 16 bases between them. The CDR3 protein is CASSFKGVLGGYTF. The CDR3 DNA sequence: TGTGCCAGCAGCTTTAAGGGGGTTCTTGGAGGCTACACCTTC.

The chain combines TRBV5-5 with TRBJ2-7; D is perhaps TRBD1 (6 bases). The CDR3 runs 13 residues. The V and J ends lost 4 bases and 6 bases respectively, with 14 bases between them. In germline, CDR1 is SGHKS, CDR2 YYEKEE (reference sequence). The CDR3 loop is CASSPQQGSEQYF. The CDR3 nucleotides are TGTGCCAGCAGCCCCCAACAGGGTTCCGAGCAGTACTTC.

This rearrangement joins TRBV5-1 to TRBJ2-3; the D gene is possibly TRBD1 (5 bases). Germline lookup yields CDR1 SGHRS and CDR2 YFSETQ. This CDR3 comprises 15 residues. V lost 0 bases and J 1 base, leaving 9 bases between the germline ends. The CDR3 coding sequence is TGCGCCAGCAGCTTGGGGCAGGGCCGCACAGATACGCAGTATTTT. As protein: CASSLGQGRTDTQYF.

This clone was counted a few times. The chain recombines TRBV5-1 with TRBJ2-3; TRBD2 agrees at 8 bases. The length of the CDR3 is 15 residues. V trimming: 4 bases; J trimming: 2 bases; junction bases outside the gene matches: 6. Germline V gene sequence: CDR1 SGHRS, CDR2 YFSETQ. For the CDR3, the DNA is TGCGCCAGCAGCCCCGGGGGGGGGACCACAGATACGCAGTATTTT. Its protein is CASSPGGGTTDTQYF.

V and J are TRBV25-1 and TRBJ2-2; the D call may be TRBD1 or TRBD2 (5 bases each). This CDR3 region has 15 residues. V lost 3 bases to trimming and J lost 2 bases, with 10 bases between them. CDR1 is MGHDK and CDR2 is SYGVNS in the germline V gene. CDR3 DNA sequence: TGTGCCAGCAGTGATAGGGGACGTAACACCGGGGAGCTGTTTTTT. Its translation: CASSDRGRNTGELFF.

The chain uses TRBV29-1 and TRBJ1-4; the D gene is possibly TRBD1 (5 bases). This CDR3 contains 16 residues. Germline CDR1 is SQVTM and CDR2 is ANQGSEA. Trimming took off 4 bases at V and 0 bases at J, with 15 bases between the two ends. CDR3 in DNA: TGCAGCGTTGGGGGGGACGGGGCAGCAACTAATGAAAAACTGTTTTTT. Translated, it gives CSVGGDGAATNEKLFF.

This chain links TRBV19 with TRBJ1-2; D not resolved. This CDR3 contains 13 residues. V lost 5 bases, J lost 2 bases, and 9 bases lay in between. CDR1 LNHDA and CDR2 SQIVND come from the germline V gene (reference sequence). CDR3 protein: CASSGSQNYGYTF. The CDR3 bases are TGTGCCAGTAGTGGCAGTCAAAACTATGGCTACACCTTC.

The V call is TRBV19, the J call TRBJ2-2; no reliable D call. The CDR3 contains 14 residues. Germline V gene data show CDR1 as LNHDA and CDR2 as SQIVND (reference sequence). The V and J ends lost 5 bases and 1 base respectively, with 8 bases between them. This CDR3 reads CASSSPGNTGELFF. The CDR3 DNA follows: TGTGCCAGTAGTTCGCCAGGGAACACCGGGGAGCTGTTTTTT.

This chain links TRBV5-1 with TRBJ2-5; 9 bases fit TRBD1. The germline gives CDR1 SGHRS, CDR2 YFSETQ. The CDR3 is 15 residues long. After removal of 6 bases from V and 4 bases from J, the junction contained 10 bases not matched to a gene. The CDR3 spells CASTTGQGIGETQYF. CDR3 DNA: TGCGCCAGCACCACCGGACAGGGGATAGGAGAGACCCAGTACTTC.

The chain links TRBV6-6 to TRBJ2-5; D remains unclear. V was trimmed by 5 bases and J by 9 bases, leaving 22 bases between them. CDR3 length: 15 amino acids. Germline CDR1 and CDR2: MNHNY and SVGAGI (reference sequence). The CDR3 reads CASSPNYDRGVAQYF. The CDR3 coding sequence is TGTGCCAGCAGTCCGAACTACGACCGTGGGGTGGCCCAGTACTTC.

V and J are TRBV7-3 and TRBJ2-2, with no clear D. The CDR3 is 14 amino acids. Between the trimmed V and J ends, which lost 5 bases and 5 bases, there was a span of 12 bases. Per germline, CDR1 SGHTA and CDR2 FQGTGA. The chain's CDR3 is CASSGSPGTGELFF. The CDR3 DNA is TGTGCCAGCAGCGGGTCCCCCGGGACCGGGGAGCTGTTTTTT.

This clone is a singleton in its sample. The chain joins TRBV15 to TRBJ2-1; 12 nucleotides align to TRBD2. V shed 5 bases, J shed 9 bases, and the junction held 20 bases outside the gene matches. Germline loops: CDR1 LNHNV, CDR2 YYDKDF (reference sequence). The CDR3 contains 19 residues. CDR3 DNA: TGTGCCACCAGCGGCCAGACGACTAGCGGGAGTCCTAGAGTACGTGAGCAGTTCTTC. Amino acids: CATSGQTTSGSPRVREQFF.

The chain links TRBV29-1 to TRBJ1-1; no clear D. The CDR3 runs 12 residues. V was clipped by 1 base and J by 7 bases, with 10 bases between them. In germline, CDR1 is SQVTM, CDR2 ANQGSEA. The CDR3 region has the DNA TGCAGCGTTGAAGGGTCGGGGAGTGAAGCTTTCTTT. It encodes CSVEGSGSEAFF.